The 20 T cell receptor beta chains given below trace back to one sample, sequenced in a study of blood T cell repertoires in COVID-19. Profiled with immunoSEQ multiplex PCR; TCRdb holds only in-frame clones, not every one. The profile shows 96,000 or so clones, around nine tenths of them singletons. Sequences were obtained from peripheral blood. The receptors shown here come from an elderly woman with acute or convalescent COVID-19.

Points on this clone: Other DNA sequences in this sample translate to the same CDR3. The chain has TRBV10-3 and TRBJ1-5; D might be TRBD1 (5 bases). This CDR3 contains 15 residues. Germline loops: CDR1 ENHRY, CDR2 SYGVKD. V lost 3 bases and J 1 base, leaving 10 bases between the germline ends. CDR3 DNA sequence: TGTGCCATCAGTGAATCGGGGGGAAGCAATCAGCCCCAGCATTTT. This gives the protein CAISESGGSNQPQHF.

The CDR3 reads CASSLERRGPGNTIYF. The CDR3 bases are TGTGCCAGCAGCTTAGAGCGCAGGGGGCCTGGAAACACCATATATTTT. The chain links TRBV7-8 to TRBJ1-3, with TRBD1 matching 8 bases. This CDR3 has 16 amino acids. The V gene's germline CDR1 is SGHVS and CDR2 FQNEAQ. V shed 1 base, J shed 2 bases, and the junction held 4 bases outside the gene matches.

This chain uses TRBV7-2 with TRBJ2-7; 9 bases fit TRBD2. Germline CDR1 and CDR2: SGHTA and FQGNSA. This CDR3 comprises 14 residues. After removal of 3 bases from V and 6 bases from J, the junction contained 6 bases not matched to a gene. The chain's CDR3 is CASSFRLAGTEQYF. In nucleotides, the CDR3 is TGTGCCAGCAGCTTCCGCCTAGCGGGGACCGAGCAGTACTTC.

The chain joins TRBV15 to TRBJ1-3; the D gene is possibly TRBD1 (6 bases). V was clipped by 5 bases and J by 1 base, with 12 bases between them. The CDR3 spans 15 residues. In germline, CDR1 is LNHNV, CDR2 YYDKDF (reference sequence). DNA for the CDR3: TGTGCCACCAGCGGGGGAACAGGGTCTGGAAACACCATATATTTT. Protein: CATSGGTGSGNTIYF.

The chain links TRBV7-9 to TRBJ2-7, with D perhaps TRBD2 (6 bases). Trimming shortened V by 6 bases and J by 5 bases, and 14 bases separated the two germline ends. In germline, CDR1 is SEHNR, CDR2 FQNEAQ (reference sequence). CDR3 length equals 13 residues. The CDR3 bases are TGTGCCAGCAGAGCGGGTATGGTTGACGAGCAGTACTTC. This codes for CASRAGMVDEQYF.

The gene calls are TRBV19 and TRBJ1-5; TRBD1 is a possible D gene (5 bases). Germline CDR1 and CDR2: LNHDA and SQIVND (reference sequence). The length of the CDR3 is 14 residues. Trimming took 0 bases from V and 11 from J, leaving 14 bases between them. CDR3 in amino acids: CASSIDFGGGAQHF. The CDR3 DNA reads TGTGCCAGTAGTATAGATTTCGGCGGGGGGGCCCAGCATTTT.

This sequence joins TRBV7-2 and TRBJ1-3, with TRBD1 matching over 7 bases. The length of the CDR3 is 13 residues. Germline V gene lookup returns CDR1 SGHTA and CDR2 FQGNSA. V gave up 3 bases and J gave up 6 bases; unmatched junction bases: 2. CDR3 in DNA: TGTGCCAGCAGCTTGGGGACAGTAAACACCATATATTTT. The encoded protein is CASSLGTVNTIYF.

The chain combines TRBV3-1 (or the pseudogene TRBV3-2) with TRBJ2-7, with TRBD1 matching over 8 bases. The germline V gene encodes CDR1 LGHDT and CDR2 YNNKEL (reference sequence). The junction had 9 bases not matched to a gene; V was cut back by 4 bases and J by 4 bases. CDR3 size: 15 residues. CDR3 in DNA: TGTGCCAGCAGCCCTTGGACAGGGATGGCATACGAGCAGTACTTC. Translation gives CASSPWTGMAYEQYF.

The chain carries TRBV9 and TRBJ1-6; 7 bases match TRBD1. The CDR3 loop spans 15 amino acids. CDR1 and CDR2 from the germline V gene are SGDLS and YYNGEE. V was pared by 3 bases and J by 9 bases, with 9 bases of the junction left unmatched. The CDR3 loop reads CASSGPGTVGSPLHF. The DNA for the CDR3 is TGTGCCAGCAGCGGACCAGGGACAGTTGGTTCACCCCTCCACTTT.

The V call is TRBV15, the J call TRBJ2-2, with TRBD2 identical over 9 bases. Germline V gene data show CDR1 as LNHNV and CDR2 as YYDKDF (reference sequence). This CDR3 has 15 residues. The trim removed 8 bases at V and 1 base at J, leaving 5 bases unmatched. The CDR3 spells CATCTTSGNTGELFF. In nucleotides, the CDR3 is TGTGCCACCTGTACGACTAGCGGGAACACCGGGGAGCTGTTTTTT. Full variable domain (remainder filled in from reference TRBV15 and TRBJ2-2): DAMVIQNPRYQVTQFGKPVTLSCSQTLNHNVMYWYQQKSSQAPKLLFHYYDKDFNNEADTPDNFQSRRPNTSFCFLDIRSPGLGDTAMYLCATCTTSGNTGELFFGEGSRLTVL.

The chain combines TRBV27 with TRBJ2-2; D is undetermined. With 3 bases removed from V and 4 bases from J, the gap between germline ends came to 18 bases. The CDR3 loop spans 17 amino acids. Germline V gene lookup returns CDR1 MNHEY and CDR2 SMNVEV (reference sequence). The CDR3 sequence: CASSFQLAGIGTGELFF. The CDR3 DNA reads as TGTGCCAGCAGTTTCCAACTGGCAGGAATAGGCACCGGGGAGCTGTTTTTT.

In this sample, this clone turned up once. J is TRBJ2-1 and V is TRBV7-3, with no clear D. The V gene's germline CDR1 is SGHTA and CDR2 FQGTGA. This CDR3 comprises 13 residues. The V and J ends lost 5 bases and 8 bases respectively, with 13 bases between them. Here the CDR3 DNA reads TGTGCCAGCAGCCCGGGTATGTTTTATGAGCAGTTCTTC. As protein: CASSPGMFYEQFF.

The chain couples TRBV29-1 to TRBJ1-1; maybe TRBD1 (6 bases). V lost 4 bases, J lost 5 bases, and 14 bases lay in between. This CDR3 comprises 13 residues. The germline gives CDR1 SQVTM, CDR2 ANQGSEA. CDR3 bases: TGCAGCGTTGTTTTCCAGGGGCGGACTGAAGCTTTCTTT. Amino acids: CSVVFQGRTEAFF.

This chain uses TRBV18 with TRBJ2-1; 8 positions match TRBD2. CDR1 and CDR2 from the germline V gene are KGHSH and LQKENI. The CDR3 totals 16 residues. Germline trimming cut 0 bases from V and 1 base from J; bases unmatched to any gene: 2. The CDR3 reads CASSPPGGASYNEQFF. Written as DNA, the CDR3 is TGTGCCAGCTCACCACCCGGGGGGGCATCCTACAATGAGCAGTTCTTC.

CDR3: CASSSIFRAGLGYEQYF. Written as DNA, the CDR3 is TGTGCCAGCAGCTCCATATTTCGGGCAGGGCTGGGCTACGAGCAGTACTTC. The chain is built from TRBV11-2 and TRBJ2-7, with TRBD1 as a possible D gene (5 bases). Germline CDR1 reads SGHAT; CDR2 reads FQNNGV. Trimming removed 4 bases at V and 3 bases at J, with 22 bases between. This CDR3 region has 17 residues.

This chain joins TRBV10-2 and TRBJ1-5, with D possibly TRBD1 on 6 matching bases. Between the trimmed V and J ends, which lost 6 bases and 5 bases, there was a span of 11 bases. Germline loops: CDR1 WSHSY, CDR2 SAAADI. CDR3 size: 13 residues. The CDR3 loop is CASSLQGDQPQHF. As DNA, the CDR3 is TGCGCCAGCAGCCTACAGGGTGATCAGCCCCAGCATTTT.

The chain recombines TRBV6-5 with TRBJ1-1, with D perhaps matching TRBD1 (6 bases). CDR1 MNHEY and CDR2 SVGAGI come from the germline V gene. The CDR3 totals 14 residues. V lost 2 bases to trimming and J lost 2 bases, with 9 bases between them. Here the CDR3 reads CASSYRGGNTEAFF. The CDR3 DNA sequence: TGTGCCAGCAGTTACAGAGGGGGAAACACTGAAGCTTTCTTT.

This chain connects TRBV10-3 to TRBJ1-3; D remains unclear. V lost 8 bases, J lost 0 bases, and 8 bases lay in between. Germline assignment: CDR1 ENHRY and CDR2 SYGVKD. This CDR3 is 13 amino acids long. CDR3 loop: CAILQSSGNTIYF. The CDR3 DNA reads as TGTGCCATCCTTCAGTCCTCTGGAAACACCATATATTTT.

CDR3 sequence reads: CASSLGPYQPQHF. Here the CDR3 DNA reads TGTGCCAGCAGCTTAGGCCCCTATCAGCCCCAGCATTTT. The rearrangement links TRBV7-3 to TRBJ1-5, with unresolved D. V lost 2 bases and J 5 bases, leaving 7 bases between the germline ends. Germline CDR1 reads SGHTA; CDR2 reads FQGTGA. The CDR3 spans 13 residues.

This sequence joins TRBV2 and TRBJ1-1; 7 nucleotides align to TRBD1. Losses at the gene ends were 3 bases for V and 2 bases for J; bases not matched to a gene: 6. The CDR3 contains 15 residues. The germline V gene encodes CDR1 SNHLY and CDR2 FYNNEI. CDR3 region: CASSDLGQENTEAFF. In nucleotides, the CDR3 is TGTGCCAGCAGTGATCTAGGACAGGAAAACACTGAAGCTTTCTTT.